The TCR beta chain described here comes from a study of PD-L1 blockade in urothelial cancer. Overall study: At 3 weeks after treatment start (second dose) and again at 6 weeks, blood was analyzed.

Synthetically made TCR analog templates were put into each PCR as spikes. Clones were sequenced by immunoSEQ multiplex PCR, and TCRdb holds only the in-frame ones, with some missing. The sample holds fewer than 130,000 clones, roughly 88% seen once. The specimen comprised PBMCs, sampled around atezolizumab (anti-PD-L1) treatment. This receptor was taken from a man aged 45-65 years with urothelial cancer.

The CDR3 is CASSFPPLLAGAPDTQYF. CDR3 nucleotides: TGTGCCAGCAGTTTCCCCCCGTTGCTAGCGGGAGCCCCAGATACGCAGTATTTT. The V call is TRBV27, the J call TRBJ2-3; 10 bases are shared with TRBD2. The CDR3 length is 18 residues. The ends lost 3 bases at V and 4 bases at J; junction bases unmatched: 13. Germline CDR1 MNHEY, CDR2 SMNVEV (reference sequence).